The entry below gives a single TCR beta chain sequence along with its context. Its antigen remains unidentified. The source of the sample is a study of circulating tumor DNA in untreated peripheral T-cell lymphoma. Study-wide results and caveats: Tumor-specific clonotypes were found in about four fifths of patients.

This tumor tissue came from a pretreatment baseline collection. Generated by immunoSEQ multiplex PCR, the TCRdb table keeps only in-frame clones and is missing some. This sample carries about 2,700 clones, approximately 66% of them seen once, and the ten largest clones take roughly 8.1%. Sequencing input: tumor tissue. The TCR sequence derives from a human donor with peripheral T-cell lymphoma.

The CDR3 DNA reads as TGCAGCGCTCGACGCCCCGGAGGGTACACTGAAGCTTTCTTT. Amino acid sequence: CSARRPGGYTEAFF. The chain links TRBV29-1 to TRBJ1-1; D call uncertain. CDR1 and CDR2 (germline): SQVTM, ANQGSEA. The CDR3 contains 14 residues. V dropped 7 bases and J dropped 3 bases, with 18 bases sitting between them. Based on the CDR3 plus reference TRBV29-1 and TRBJ1-1, the full variable domain is SAVISQKPSRDICQRGTSLTIQCQVDSQVTMMFWYRQQPGQSLTLIATANQGSEATYESGFVIDKFPISRPNLTFSTLTVSNMSPEDSSIYLCSARRPGGYTEAFFGQGTRLTVV.